This TCR beta chain comes out of a study of cytomegalovirus exposure and HLA in healthy donors. Study-wide results and limits: Analysis was carried out at a later point, and it linked a missense DCLRE1C variant to TCR beta V- and J-gene trimming. Cytomegalovirus association was listed for 164 TCR beta chains. What was likely a sequencing artifact was a cluster of highly shared sequence variants. Prior analysis indicated that the majority of TCR beta V segments exhibited productivity approximately 87% or approximately 30% of the time.

60 Vbeta and 13 Jbeta primers were used in PCR. Method: immunoSEQ multiplex PCR; TCRdb's copy keeps in-frame clones and lacks some. Of some 190,000 clones in the sample, about four fifths are singletons; the top ten hold about 4.4%. The CDR3 is 14 amino acids. Between the trimmed V and J ends, which lost 4 bases and 6 bases, there was a span of 15 bases. Looked up from germline, CDR1 is SGHNT and CDR2 is YYREEE (reference sequence). Note on this clone: The antigen remains unidentified.

The specimen was PBMCs. The receptor's source is a man aged 25-45 years in good health and CMV-seropositive. The rearrangement uses TRBV5-4 and TRBJ2-3; D is perhaps TRBD2 (5 bases). CDR3 coding DNA: TGTGCCAGCAGCCCCGGACTTCTCCCGGATACGCAGTATTTT. Its protein product is CASSPGLLPDTQYF.